This T cell receptor beta chain comes out of a study of Ad26.COV2.S vaccination and SARS-CoV-2 variants. Study summary: Sample donor was a member of the COV1001 Ad26.COV2.S trial arm. Ad26.COV2.S shots went into the muscle once or twice, 56 days apart. Study-wide results and limits: CD8+ and CD4+ T cells specific for spike reportedly responded with substantial breadth after vaccination. Across vaccine and placebo recipients, the breadth of non-spike TCRs was similar.

Produced via immunoSEQ multiplex PCR; TCRdb's table is partial and in-frame only. The table has about 350,000 clones, 85% to 90% seen once. Treatment meaning: about 20 received Ad26.COV2.S at low or high dose, single or two shots; 5 received placebo; per-sample allocation not given. Day 63 following the first vaccine or placebo injection was when the samples were taken. CDR1 is SEHNR, CDR2 FQNEAQ, per germline (reference sequence). V trimming: 1 base; J trimming: 4 bases; junction bases outside the gene matches: 4. The CDR3 is 15 residues long. Worth noting for this clone: As yet, its antigen is unknown. Other DNA sequences of this sample code for an identical CDR3.

The TCR sequence derives from a person aged 18-65 years who received the Ad26.COV2.S COVID-19 vaccine or a placebo. V usage is TRBV7-9 and J usage is TRBJ2-1, with 7 bases fitting TRBD2. Sequenced material: peripheral blood, taken in a trial of Ad26.COV2.S vaccine versus placebo. CDR3 bases: TGTGCCAGCAGCTTAGGGGGAGGGCCTTACAATGAGCAGTTCTTC. Protein: CASSLGGGPYNEQFF.